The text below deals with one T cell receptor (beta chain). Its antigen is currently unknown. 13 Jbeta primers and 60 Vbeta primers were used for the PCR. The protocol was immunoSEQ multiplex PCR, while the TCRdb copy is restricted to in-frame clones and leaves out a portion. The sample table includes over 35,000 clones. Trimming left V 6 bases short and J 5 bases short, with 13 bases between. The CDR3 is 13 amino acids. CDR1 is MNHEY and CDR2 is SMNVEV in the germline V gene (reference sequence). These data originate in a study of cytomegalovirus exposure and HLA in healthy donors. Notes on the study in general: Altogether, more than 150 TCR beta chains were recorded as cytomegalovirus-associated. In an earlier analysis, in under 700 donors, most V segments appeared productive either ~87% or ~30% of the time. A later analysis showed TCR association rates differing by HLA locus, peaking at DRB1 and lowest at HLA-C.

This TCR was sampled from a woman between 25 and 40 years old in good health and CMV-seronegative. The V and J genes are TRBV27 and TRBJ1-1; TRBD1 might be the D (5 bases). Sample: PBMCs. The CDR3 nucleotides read TGTGCCAGCAGGACTGGGGCGAGGACTGAAGCTTTCTTT. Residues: CASRTGARTEAFF.